Listed below are T cell receptor beta chains from one sample, sequenced in a study of blood T cell repertoires in COVID-19. The method was immunoSEQ multiplex PCR; TCRdb's version includes in-frame clones alone and lacks a portion of them. The sample records tens of thousands of clones, 90% to 95% being singletons. Input material: peripheral blood. Receptors originate from a human donor with active COVID-19. The donor label of this sample is uncertain. Both conserved end residues are part of each CDR3. The D gene is left open where the match is weak. Part of the rows lack a size; the others show once, few, many or a class for expanded clones.

v_call: TRBV6-5; clone_size: NA; j_call: TRBJ2-3; d_call: NA; cdr3_nt: TGTGCCAGCAGTCGGGACACCCGAACGCAGTATTTT; cdr3_aa: CASSRDTRTQYF
v_call: TRBV2; clone_size: NA; j_call: TRBJ2-2; d_call: TRBD1; cdr3_nt: TGTGCCAGCAGTGAGTTTGGACAGGGTAACACCGGGGAGCTGTTTTTT; cdr3_aa: CASSEFGQGNTGELFF
v_call: TRBV5-4; clone_size: NA; j_call: TRBJ1-1; d_call: NA; cdr3_nt: TGTGCCAGCAGCCGGGGGGGGAACACTGAAGCTTTCTTT; cdr3_aa: CASSRGGNTEAFF
v_call: TRBV7-2; clone_size: NA; j_call: TRBJ1-5; d_call: TRBD1; cdr3_nt: TGTGCCAGCAGCGGTGTCAGGGGGCAGCCCCAGCATTTT; cdr3_aa: CASSGVRGQPQHF
v_call: TRBV19; clone_size: NA; j_call: TRBJ2-6; d_call: NA; cdr3_nt: TGTGCCAGTAGTATTGGGTTTGTGGGGTTTTCTGACTACTCTGGGGCCAACGTCCTGACTTTC; cdr3_aa: CASSIGFVGFSDYSGANVLTF
v_call: TRBV2; clone_size: NA; j_call: TRBJ1-1; d_call: NA; cdr3_nt: TGTGCCAGCAGTTCACAGGGAAACACTGAAGCTTTCTTT; cdr3_aa: CASSSQGNTEAFF
v_call: TRBV15; clone_size: NA; j_call: TRBJ2-7; d_call: TRBD2; cdr3_nt: TGTGCCACCAGCAGAGTTCGGGGGGCCTACGAGCAGTACTTC; cdr3_aa: CATSRVRGAYEQYF
v_call: TRBV5-1; clone_size: NA; j_call: TRBJ2-7; d_call: TRBD2; cdr3_nt: TGCGCCAGCAGCTTCGGGGGGAGCTCCTACGAGCAGTACTTC; cdr3_aa: CASSFGGSSYEQYF
v_call: TRBV9; clone_size: NA; j_call: TRBJ2-2; d_call: NA; cdr3_nt: TGTGCCAGCAGCGTAGCTTCAGCCGGGGAGCTGTTTTTT; cdr3_aa: CASSVASAGELFF
v_call: TRBV9; clone_size: NA; j_call: TRBJ2-5; d_call: TRBD1; cdr3_nt: TGTGCCAGCAGCGTCGGACAGGGAATAATACAAGAGACCCAGTACTTC; cdr3_aa: CASSVGQGIIQETQYF
v_call: TRBV28; clone_size: NA; j_call: TRBJ1-3; d_call: TRBD1; cdr3_nt: TGTGCCAGCAGCTCAGGGGGGGGAAACACCATATATTTT; cdr3_aa: CASSSGGGNTIYF
v_call: TRBV19; clone_size: NA; j_call: TRBJ2-5; d_call: NA; cdr3_nt: TGTGCCAGTAGTACCCGGGGAGGCGGTGAGACCCAGTACTTC; cdr3_aa: CASSTRGGGETQYF
v_call: TRBV19; clone_size: NA; j_call: TRBJ2-7; d_call: NA; cdr3_nt: TGTGCCAGTAGTAAGGTTACAGGGGGGGGCTACGAGCAGTACTTC; cdr3_aa: CASSKVTGGGYEQYF
v_call: TRBV5-4; clone_size: NA; j_call: TRBJ1-1; d_call: NA; cdr3_nt: TGTGCCAGCAGCTCCGGGACAACACGTTTCGGGGACACTGAAGCTTTCTTT; cdr3_aa: CASSSGTTRFGDTEAFF
v_call: TRBV24-1; clone_size: NA; j_call: TRBJ2-3; d_call: TRBD1; cdr3_nt: TGTGCCACCAGTGATTTTGGACAGGGATCTAACACAGATACGCAGTATTTT; cdr3_aa: CATSDFGQGSNTDTQYF
v_call: TRBV9; clone_size: NA; j_call: TRBJ2-1; d_call: TRBD2; cdr3_nt: TGTGCCAGCAGCCTGACTAGCGGGGAGTCCTACAATGAGCAGTTCTTC; cdr3_aa: CASSLTSGESYNEQFF
v_call: TRBV3-1/TRBV3-2; clone_size: NA; j_call: TRBJ2-2; d_call: TRBD1; cdr3_nt: TGTGCCAGCAGCCCCTACGGGACAGGGGGATTAGGTACCGGGGAGCTGTTTTTT; cdr3_aa: CASSPYGTGGLGTGELFF
v_call: TRBV28; clone_size: NA; j_call: TRBJ1-3; d_call: NA; cdr3_nt: TGTGCCAGCAGTAATCGGGGCTCTGGAAACACCATATATTTT; cdr3_aa: CASSNRGSGNTIYF
v_call: TRBV28; clone_size: NA; j_call: TRBJ1-2; d_call: NA; cdr3_nt: TGTGCCAGCAGTTTTTTGGGCGGCTACACCTTC; cdr3_aa: CASSFLGGYTF
v_call: TRBV14; clone_size: NA; j_call: TRBJ2-2; d_call: TRBD1; cdr3_nt: TGTGCCAGCAGCCCGCCGGGACAGCACACCGGGGAGCTGTTTTTT; cdr3_aa: CASSPPGQHTGELFF
v_call: TRBV15; clone_size: NA; j_call: TRBJ2-3; d_call: NA; cdr3_nt: TGTGCCACCAGCAGAGATCCTCAGGGGACAGATACGCAGTATTTT; cdr3_aa: CATSRDPQGTDTQYF
v_call: TRBV2; clone_size: NA; j_call: TRBJ2-6; d_call: TRBD1; cdr3_nt: TGTGCCAGCAGCGGAAGGGACAGGGGCGTATCTGGGGCCAACGTCCTGACTTTC; cdr3_aa: CASSGRDRGVSGANVLTF
v_call: TRBV9; clone_size: NA; j_call: TRBJ2-3; d_call: TRBD2; cdr3_nt: TGTGCCAGCAGCGCCGTTGGCGGGGGTCGCGGTGATACGCAGTATTTT; cdr3_aa: CASSAVGGGRGDTQYF
v_call: TRBV10-2; clone_size: few; j_call: TRBJ1-2; d_call: TRBD1; cdr3_nt: TGCGCCAGCAGCGACCCGGGACAGGGATATGGCTACACCTTC; cdr3_aa: CASSDPGQGYGYTF
v_call: TRBV27; clone_size: NA; j_call: TRBJ1-4; d_call: TRBD1; cdr3_nt: TGTGCCAGCAGTCCCCCGGGACAGACTAATGAAAAACTGTTTTTT; cdr3_aa: CASSPPGQTNEKLFF
v_call: TRBV28; clone_size: few; j_call: TRBJ2-7; d_call: NA; cdr3_nt: TGTGCCAGCAGTAAACCTCAAATGTTGAGGGAGCAGTACTTC; cdr3_aa: CASSKPQMLREQYF
v_call: TRBV6-5; clone_size: NA; j_call: TRBJ1-3; d_call: NA; cdr3_nt: TGTGCCAGCAGTCCGACAGTTTCAGGAAACACCATATATTTT; cdr3_aa: CASSPTVSGNTIYF
v_call: TRBV5-1; clone_size: NA; j_call: TRBJ1-1; d_call: NA; cdr3_nt: TGCGCCAGCAGGGGGGGTGCAGATGAAGCTTTCTTT; cdr3_aa: CASRGGADEAFF